The sequence of this TCR beta chain was determined in a study of blood T cell repertoires in COVID-19. Across the whole study: The origin of the acute and convalescent COVID-19 samples was the United States, Italy and Spain. PBMCs, B-cell-depleted T cells, or T cells provided the cDNA or gDNA that made up the material.

The Seattle patients, enrolled during active infection, were followed longitudinally. CDR1 and CDR2 from the germline V gene are ENHRY and SYGVKD. Trimming took 10 bases from V and 0 from J, leaving 19 bases between them. This CDR3 region has 17 residues. Sequencing was performed with immunoSEQ multiplex PCR; in TCRdb, only in-frame clones are kept and a portion is missing. Among over 200,000 clones listed, 75% to 85% were seen once. Sequenced material: peripheral blood. The sequence was collected from a woman aged 25 to 39 with COVID-19, enrolled during active disease. V is TRBV10-3 and J is TRBJ1-6; no firm D call. The CDR3 loop is CATGRASEGSYNSPLHF. CDR3 coding DNA: TGTGCCACCGGCCGGGCCTCCGAGGGCTCCTATAATTCACCCCTCCACTTT.